The next 24 T cell receptor beta chains were all read from a single sample in a study of spatial heterogeneity in lung cancer. A single record per CDR3 protein comes from TCRdb applying MiXCR to the 5' RACE reads. Altogether about 110,000 distinct CDR3 sequences are present, roughly a tenth being singletons, with the ten largest covering approximately 24%. Time point in this sample: blood at routine non-recurrence follow-up after resection. Sample: PBMCs, taken at follow-up. Source of these receptors: a female donor with early-stage non-small cell lung cancer.

This clonotype was counted at least ten times. The rearrangement joins TRBV12-3 or TRBV12-4 to TRBJ2-5, with 12 bases that match TRBD2. V lost 6 bases and J lost 5; bases outside the gene matches: 1. This CDR3 is 13 amino acids long. The CDR3 bases are TGTGCCAGCAGCCTAGCGGGAGGGGAGACCCAGTACTTC. Amino acid sequence: CASSLAGGETQYF.

This clonotype was seen only a few times. V gene TRBV24-1 combines with J gene TRBJ2-7, with 7 positions matching TRBD1. Germline V CDR1 and CDR2: KGHDR, SFDVKD. This CDR3 is 15 amino acids long. Germline trimming cut 0 bases from V and 7 bases from J; bases unmatched to any gene: 8. The CDR3 region is CATSDLGKGQREQYV. CDR3 DNA sequence: TGTGCCACCAGTGATTTGGGGAAGGGACAGAGGGAGCAGTACGTC.

This clonotype was seen a handful of times. This chain links TRBV6-5 with TRBJ2-1, with D uncertain. CDR3 length: 14 amino acids. Deletions cut 5 bases from V and 9 bases from J, with 17 bases between. Germline loops: CDR1 MNHEY, CDR2 SVGAGI. Here the CDR3 reads CASSLLIGSGEQFF. The CDR3 DNA is TGTGCCAGCAGTCTACTAATCGGGTCCGGTGAGCAGTTCTTC.

This clonotype has only a few counts. This rearrangement joins TRBV30 to TRBJ1-5; no firm D call. Trimming removed 2 bases at V and 1 base at J, with 9 bases between. The germline CDR1 and CDR2 sequences are GTSNPN and SVGIG (reference sequence). The CDR3 spans 14 residues. The CDR3 loop reads CAWSQGLSNQPQHF. In DNA form, the CDR3 reads TGTGCCTGGAGTCAAGGGCTCAGCAATCAGCCCCAGCATTTT.

J is TRBJ2-5 and V is TRBV5-4, with TRBD1 as a possible D gene (6 bases). CDR3 length: 14 residues. CDR1 and CDR2 (germline): SGHNT, YYREEE (reference sequence). The V and J ends lost 2 bases and 2 bases respectively, with 10 bases between them. In DNA form, the CDR3 reads TGTGCCAGCAGCTTAGGGGGAAAACAAGAGACCCAGTACTTC. Its translation is CASSLGGKQETQYF.

In this sample, this clonotype turned up a few times. The rearrangement uses TRBV28 and TRBJ2-7, with TRBD2 matching 10 bases. The V and J ends lost 5 bases and 1 base, in that order; junction bases with no gene match: 5. CDR3 length equals 15 residues. Looked up from germline, CDR1 is MDHEN and CDR2 is SYDVKM. CDR3 amino acids: CASSTSGTRSYEQYF. As DNA, the CDR3 is TGTGCCAGCAGTACTAGCGGGACCCGATCCTACGAGCAGTACTTC.

This rearrangement joins TRBV11-2 to TRBJ2-2; no firm D call. Germline-derived CDR1 and CDR2 are SGHAT and FQNNGV. The CDR3 consists of 14 residues. V lost 0 bases and J 5 bases, leaving 7 bases between the germline ends. CDR3 sequence reads: CASSLDFRTGELFF. In nucleotides, the CDR3 is TGTGCCAGCAGCTTAGATTTTCGTACCGGGGAGCTGTTTTTT.

This clonotype turned up a few times. The CDR3 sequence: CASSRGGRYNEQFF. The CDR3 bases are TGCGCCAGCAGCCGGGGAGGGCGCTACAATGAGCAGTTCTTC. V usage is TRBV5-1 and J usage is TRBJ2-1; 7 bases map to TRBD2. The V gene end was trimmed by 4 bases and the J gene end by 3 bases; junction bases not matched to a gene: 4. Germline V gives CDR1 SGHRS, CDR2 YFSETQ. CDR3 length equals 14 residues.

The sample holds a few counts of this clonotype. Germline and junction disagree at one end, which may indicate a read error. J is TRBJ2-1 and V is TRBV3-1; D is perhaps TRBD1 (6 bases). There are 13 residues in the CDR3. Germline CDR1 LGHDT, CDR2 YNNKEL (reference sequence). CDR3 DNA sequence: TGTGCCAGCAGCCAATCGAGGGACACCGGCCTTCACTTC. This translates into CASSQSRDTGLHF.

This clonotype was recorded a few times. The V and J genes are TRBV7-9 and TRBJ1-4; 8 positions agree with TRBD1. Per the germline V gene, CDR1 is SEHNR and CDR2 is FQNEAQ (reference sequence). The ends lost 6 bases at V and 1 base at J; junction bases unmatched: 4. CDR3 length equals 15 residues. The CDR3 here is CASRPGGRTNEKLFF. CDR3 nucleotide sequence: TGTGCCAGCAGGCCAGGGGGCAGAACTAATGAAAAACTGTTTTTT.

This clonotype has a count of ten or more. The chain uses TRBV4-1 and TRBJ1-6, with D maybe TRBD1 (6 bases). This CDR3 has 13 residues. In germline, CDR1 is MGHRA, CDR2 YSYEKL. V was cut by 4 bases and J by 10 bases, with 11 bases left in between. CDR3: CASSPRGLSPLHF. The CDR3 DNA reads TGCGCCAGCAGCCCCAGGGGTTTATCACCCCTCCACTTT.

V and J are TRBV20-1 and TRBJ1-1; D gene unclear. Trimming took 7 bases from V and 1 from J, leaving 7 bases between them. This CDR3 is built from 11 residues. Germline V lookup: CDR1 DFQATT, CDR2 SNEGSKA (reference sequence). The CDR3 coding sequence is TGCAGTGTTACAGCGAACACTGAAGCTTTCTTT. This encodes CSVTANTEAFF.

A note on this clonotype: The conserved phenylalanine or tryptophan is not found at the CDR3 terminus, so this likely reflects a read error. This rearrangement joins TRBV5-1 to TRBJ2-7; D might be TRBD1 or TRBD2, each matching 5 bases. The CDR3 is 16 residues long. Looked up from germline, CDR1 is SGHRS and CDR2 is YFSETQ. V lost 4 bases and J 2 bases, leaving 19 bases between the germline ends. The CDR3 DNA sequence: TGCGCCAGCAGCCTCGTGAGGGGCCGAGAAACCTACGAGCAGTACCTC. This gives the protein CASSLVRGRETYEQYL.

This clonotype has just a few counts. The rearrangement joins TRBV20-1 to TRBJ2-3; 12 nucleotides agree with TRBD2. This CDR3 region has 17 residues. The V segment lost 1 base and the J segment 0 bases; nucleotides outside the gene matches: 5. Germline V gene lookup returns CDR1 DFQATT and CDR2 SNEGSKA (reference sequence). The CDR3 loop is CSARGPGTSGSTDTQYF. The CDR3 DNA follows: TGCAGTGCTAGAGGCCCTGGGACTAGCGGGAGCACAGATACGCAGTATTTT.

The sample holds a few counts of this clonotype. V gene TRBV3-1 combines with J gene TRBJ2-3; maybe TRBD1 (6 bases). CDR3 length equals 15 residues. CDR1 LGHDT and CDR2 YNNKEL come from the germline V gene (reference sequence). Trimming removed 4 bases at V and 3 bases at J, with 14 bases between. DNA for the CDR3: TGTGCCAGCAGCCTTAGGTTAGGGGGTACAGATACGCAGTATTTT. Protein product: CASSLRLGGTDTQYF.

This clonotype was seen more than once but under ten times. V is TRBV13 and J is TRBJ1-2; D unresolved. The CDR3 runs 14 residues. Germline V CDR1 and CDR2: PRHDT, FYEKMQ (reference sequence). The germline V and J ends were trimmed by 2 bases and 1 base, with 8 bases remaining between them. Written as DNA, the CDR3 is TGTGCCAGCAGCTTATCTGAAATTAACTATGGCTACACCTTC. The encoded protein is CASSLSEINYGYTF.

The J gene is TRBJ2-5, the V gene TRBV3-1; 9 bases agree with TRBD2. Germline V gene lookup returns CDR1 LGHDT and CDR2 YNNKEL (reference sequence). The CDR3 runs 17 residues. Trimming took 3 bases from V and 5 from J; bases not matched to a gene: 13. This chain's CDR3 is CASSHGPAGGREETQYF. CDR3 coding DNA: TGTGCCAGCAGCCACGGGCCAGCGGGAGGTAGGGAGGAGACCCAGTACTTC.

A word on this clonotype: Sequence at one end of the junction differs from germline and may be a read error. The genes are TRBV28 and TRBJ2-4; D gene unclear. Germline V gives CDR1 MDHEN, CDR2 SYDVKM. The CDR3 covers 13 residues. CDR3 region: CASSYPPLNIQHF. DNA of the CDR3: TGTGCCAGCAGTTATCCCCCCCTAAACATTCAGCACTTC. The entire variable domain, with the rest obtained from reference TRBV28 and TRBJ2-4, is as follows: DVKVTQSSRYLVKRTGEKVFLECVQDMDHENMFWYRQDPGLGLRLIYFSYDVKMKEKGDIPEGYSVSREKKERFSLILESASTNQTSMYLCASSYPPLNIQHFGAGTRLSVL.

The chain combines TRBV3-1 with TRBJ1-5; TRBD1 is a possible D gene (5 bases). CDR1 and CDR2 from the germline V gene are LGHDT and YNNKEL (reference sequence). The CDR3 totals 15 residues. The V and J ends lost 1 base and 1 base respectively, with 8 bases between them. The CDR3 sequence: CASSQGRASNQPQHF. The CDR3 DNA reads as TGTGCCAGCAGCCAAGGCAGGGCAAGCAATCAGCCCCAGCATTTT. Based on the CDR3 plus reference TRBV3-1 and TRBJ1-5, the full variable domain is DTAVSQTPKYLVTQMGNDKSIKCEQNLGHDTMYWYKQDSKKFLKIMFSYNNKELIINETVPNRFSPKSPDKAHLNLHINSLELGDSAVYFCASSQGRASNQPQHFGDGTRLSIL.

The CDR3 loop is CASSPSAAGVAPSYNEQFF. CDR3 bases: TGTGCCAGCAGCCCATCCGCCGCGGGGGTCGCCCCATCCTACAATGAGCAGTTCTTC. This sequence joins TRBV3-1 and TRBJ2-1, with TRBD2 matching over 7 bases. In germline, CDR1 is LGHDT, CDR2 YNNKEL (reference sequence). The CDR3 sequence is 19 residues long. V lost 4 bases to trimming and J lost 1 base; unmatched junction nucleotides: 16.

There are many counts of this clonotype. This chain uses TRBV28 with TRBJ2-1, with a weak D call TRBD2 (5 bases). This CDR3 contains 12 residues. Deletions cut 5 bases from V and 4 bases from J, with 6 bases between. Germline CDR1 and CDR2: MDHEN and SYDVKM. CDR3 region: CASSTRYNEQFF. As DNA, the CDR3 is TGTGCCAGCAGTACTAGGTACAATGAGCAGTTCTTC.

This clonotype was counted only a few times. The chain recombines TRBV29-1 with TRBJ2-3, with TRBD2 matching 9 bases. CDR1 and CDR2 (germline): SQVTM, ANQGSEA. CDR3 size: 15 residues. The ends lost 3 bases at V and 1 base at J; junction bases unmatched: 5. CDR3 protein: CSVDRREGRTDTQYF. The CDR3 nucleotides are TGCAGCGTTGACCGGCGGGAGGGCCGCACAGATACGCAGTATTTT.

V and J are TRBV12-3 or TRBV12-4 and TRBJ2-3; 7 bases are a match to TRBD2. There are 14 residues in the CDR3. V shed 5 bases and J 7 bases; nucleotides not matched to a gene: 9. In DNA, the CDR3 is TGTGCCAGCAGTGGACTAGACGAGATGAATACGCAGTATTTT. Translating gives CASSGLDEMNTQYF.

This clonotype has more than one count but fewer than ten. The gene calls are TRBV28 and TRBJ2-1, with TRBD2 matching over 7 bases. Unmatched junction bases numbered 9, after V lost 8 bases and J lost 2 bases. This CDR3 has 15 amino acids. Germline V gives CDR1 MDHEN, CDR2 SYDVKM. CDR3 sequence reads: CASSFAGRAYNEQFF. The CDR3 nucleotides read TGTGCCAGCTCATTTGCGGGGAGGGCCTACAATGAGCAGTTCTTC.